This entry lists 21 T cell receptor beta chains sequenced from one sample in a study of regulatory T cells in long-lasting Graves disease. The TCR beta library used iRepertoire HTBI primers with Arm-PCR amplification of CDR3. TCRdb called the multiplex PCR reads again in MiXCR, with one record for every CDR3 protein. This sample has over 300,000 distinct CDR3 sequences; 15% to 17% occur once, and the top ten carry about 24%. Time point meaning: newly diagnosed GD, antithyroid drugs for less than 3 months. Extracted RNA from PBMCs served as the source of the TCR library. Sequencing used peripheral blood mononuclear cells (PBMCs), obtained at new diagnosis, from a patient treated with antithyroid drugs. Every receptor here comes from a female donor with Graves disease.

This clonotype was recorded at least ten times. The chain links TRBV5-1 to TRBJ1-1; D may be TRBD1 (5 bases). Deletions cut 0 bases from V and 0 bases from J, with 12 bases between. The CDR3 is 16 amino acids. Germline V gene lookup returns CDR1 SGHRS and CDR2 YFSETQ. In nucleotides, the CDR3 is TGCGCCAGCAGCTTGGAGGGAGGGGATTTGAACACTGAAGCTTTCTTT. The encoded protein is CASSLEGGDLNTEAFF.

This clonotype has at least ten counts. This rearrangement joins TRBV9 to TRBJ1-2; TRBD1 matches at 7 bases. Germline loops: CDR1 SGDLS, CDR2 YYNGEE. The V and J ends lost 0 bases and 12 bases, in that order; junction bases with no gene match: 8. The CDR3 is made up of 13 amino acids. The CDR3 spells CASSVDRDSINTF. CDR3 DNA sequence: TGTGCCAGCAGCGTAGACAGGGACAGTATCAACACCTTC.

In its sample, this clonotype was seen many times. This sequence joins TRBV3-1 and TRBJ1-1; weak D call: TRBD1 (6 bases). CDR3 length: 14 amino acids. Trimming left V 0 bases short and J 4 bases short, with 9 bases between. Germline V gives CDR1 LGHDT, CDR2 YNNKEL (reference sequence). For the CDR3, the DNA is TGTGCCAGCAGCCAAGACTCGACAGGCACTGAAGCTTTCTTT. As protein: CASSQDSTGTEAFF.

This clonotype has a count of ten or more. V usage is TRBV2 and J usage is TRBJ2-5, with D perhaps matching TRBD2 (5 bases). Looked up from germline, CDR1 is SNHLY and CDR2 is FYNNEI. The ends were cut back, 6 bases at V and 4 bases at J, with 15 bases in the middle. The CDR3 is 14 residues long. The CDR3 nucleotides are TGTGCCAGCAGCGCAACACTAGGAGGAGAGACCCAGTACTTC. Translated: CASSATLGGETQYF.

This clonotype occurred many times. The chain combines TRBV29-1 with TRBJ2-7, with D possibly TRBD1 on 5 matching bases. Looked up from germline, CDR1 is SQVTM and CDR2 is ANQGSEA. The CDR3 spans 12 residues. V dropped 2 bases and J dropped 2 bases, with 7 bases sitting between them. The CDR3 is CSVEIRAYEQYF. The CDR3 DNA follows: TGCAGCGTTGAAATCAGGGCCTACGAGCAGTACTTC.

This clonotype was seen ten or more times. The chain uses TRBV12-3 or TRBV12-4 and TRBJ1-4, with a tentative D call TRBD1 (6 bases). Trimming took 6 bases from V and 0 from J, leaving 17 bases between them. The CDR3 is 17 amino acids. CDR3 residues: CASSSTPGDTTNEKLFF. Here the CDR3 DNA reads TGTGCCAGCAGCTCCACCCCCGGGGACACAACTAATGAAAAACTGTTTTTT.

Regarding this clonotype: A much more abundant neighbour one base away suggests this may be a read error. The genes are TRBV27 and TRBJ2-1; TRBD1 matches 11 bases. Germline CDR1 is MNHEY and CDR2 is SMNVEV (reference sequence). J lost 5 bases, V lost 5 bases, and 5 bases had no gene match. The CDR3 is 15 residues long. CDR3 sequence: CASSGTGGTNNEQFF. CDR3 sequence (DNA): TGTGCCAGCAGTGGGACAGGGGGGACGAACAATGAGCAGTTCTTC.

Ten or more counts support this clonotype. This sequence joins TRBV27 and TRBJ1-1; 9 bases agree with TRBD1. The length of the CDR3 is 16 residues. With V trimmed by 4 bases and J by 0 bases, 6 bases remained unmatched. Germline CDR1 MNHEY, CDR2 SMNVEV (reference sequence). The CDR3 sequence: CASSWSDRGMNTEAFF. The CDR3 nucleotides are TGTGCCAGCAGTTGGTCCGACAGGGGGATGAACACTGAAGCTTTCTTT.

This clonotype has at least ten counts. V and J are TRBV7-2 and TRBJ2-3; 9 bases are shared with TRBD2. Germline CDR1 reads SGHTA; CDR2 reads FQGNSA. After removal of 6 bases from V and 6 bases from J, the junction contained 7 bases not matched to a gene. The CDR3 has 14 residues. The CDR3 here is CASRSGTSSDTQYF. DNA for the CDR3: TGTGCCAGCAGATCCGGGACTAGCTCCGATACGCAGTATTTT.

This clonotype showed up many times. CDR3 region: CASSWTAKETQYF. CDR3 in DNA: TGTGCCAGCAGCTGGACAGCAAAAGAGACCCAGTACTTC. The chain is built from TRBV7-3 and TRBJ2-5; possible D gene TRBD1, 6 bases. The germline CDR1 and CDR2 sequences are SGHTA and FQGTGA. This CDR3 is 13 amino acids long. Trimming left V 4 bases short and J 3 bases short, with 9 bases between.

In the case of this clonotype: A much larger clone is a single base away; this may be a read error. V gene TRBV12-5 combines with J gene TRBJ2-7, with TRBD2 matching over 12 bases. The CDR3 is 14 amino acids. Per germline, CDR1 LGHNT and CDR2 FRNRAP. CDR3 amino acids: CAGGGLAGTYEQYF. Written as DNA, the CDR3 is TGTGCTGGTGGGGGACTAGCGGGTACCTACGAGCAGTACTTC.

This clonotype was detected many times. V is TRBV6-5 and J is TRBJ1-1, with 9 bases identical to TRBD1. The CDR3 contains 17 residues. Germline-derived CDR1 and CDR2 are MNHEY and SVGAGI. The trim removed 0 bases at V and 1 base at J, leaving 6 bases unmatched. In nucleotides, the CDR3 is TGTGCCAGCAGTTACTCAACCCCGACAGGGGGGAACACTGAAGCTTTCTTT. Residues: CASSYSTPTGGNTEAFF.

This clonotype was observed a handful of times. The rearrangement uses TRBV7-9 and TRBJ2-3, with 9 bases matching TRBD2. V was clipped by 1 base and J by 2 bases; unmatched bases: 4. From germline, CDR1 is SEHNR and CDR2 FQNEAQ (reference sequence). The CDR3 loop spans 16 amino acids. The CDR3 DNA sequence: TGTGCCAGCAGCTTAGTTTTAGCGGGAGACACAGATACGCAGTATTTT. Translating it yields CASSLVLAGDTDTQYF.

This clonotype was picked up a small number of times. The V call is TRBV5-4, the J call TRBJ2-7, with unresolved D. V was clipped by 4 bases and J by 2 bases, with 19 bases between them. Germline V CDR1 and CDR2: SGHNT, YYREEE (reference sequence). This CDR3 contains 16 residues. This CDR3 reads CASSRAGVTLTYEQYF. CDR3 sequence (DNA): TGTGCCAGCAGCCGCGCTGGGGTGACGTTGACCTACGAGCAGTACTTC.

This sequence joins TRBV29-1 and TRBJ1-1; D gene ambiguous. The CDR3 length is 14 residues. V lost 6 bases and J lost 0, with 14 bases in between. Germline V gene sequence: CDR1 SQVTM, CDR2 ANQGSEA. CDR3 sequence reads: CSVLVTNMNTEAFF. CDR3 bases: TGCAGCGTGCTGGTGACGAACATGAACACTGAAGCTTTCTTT.

This clonotype was seen at least ten times. The chain recombines TRBV29-1 with TRBJ2-7, with TRBD1 matching 11 bases. CDR1 is SQVTM, CDR2 ANQGSEA, per germline. The CDR3 loop spans 13 amino acids. Trimming cost V 6 bases and J 6 bases; bases outside gene matches: 7. CDR3 sequence: CSVGGTGGSEQYF. The DNA of the CDR3 is TGCAGCGTCGGCGGGACAGGGGGTTCCGAGCAGTACTTC.

This clonotype was observed at least ten times. The rearrangement links TRBV5-1 to TRBJ1-2; maybe TRBD1 (6 bases). Germline CDR1 SGHRS, CDR2 YFSETQ. The CDR3 covers 15 residues. V was pared by 4 bases and J by 7 bases, with 20 bases between. The CDR3 DNA reads as TGCGCCAGCAGCGTCCGACAGGACCGGCGAGGTGGCTACACCTTC. This sequence encodes CASSVRQDRRGGYTF.

Worth noting for this clonotype: A single base separates this from a much larger clone, so it may be a read error. This chain connects TRBV28 to TRBJ2-3; D is tentatively TRBD1 or TRBD2 (7 bases each). Trimming stripped 3 bases from V and 3 bases from J, with 16 bases between. There are 16 residues in the CDR3. Per the germline V gene, CDR1 is MDHEN and CDR2 is SYDVKM. The CDR3 coding sequence is TGTGCCAGCAGTTTTTTTCAGGGGGGGGGGACAGATACGCAGTATTTT. It encodes CASSFFQGGGTDTQYF.

This clonotype was counted ten times or more. The chain has TRBV6-1 and TRBJ2-1, with 13 bases that match TRBD2. Germline V gene sequence: CDR1 MNHNS, CDR2 SASEGT. The trim removed 6 bases at V and 4 bases at J, leaving 9 bases unmatched. This CDR3 comprises 17 residues. CDR3 bases: TGTGCCAGCAGCCAACGGACTAGCGGGAGAACTTACAATGAGCAGTTCTTC. This gives the protein CASSQRTSGRTYNEQFF.

The rearrangement links TRBV5-1 to TRBJ1-1; D is uncertain. Between the trimmed V and J ends, which lost 5 bases and 5 bases, there was a span of 16 bases. This CDR3 has 14 residues. In germline, CDR1 is SGHRS, CDR2 YFSETQ. The CDR3 protein is CASRDGSGNTEAFF. The DNA of the CDR3 is TGCGCCAGCAGGGATGGGAGTGGGAATACTGAAGCTTTCTTT.

This clonotype has at least ten counts. The chain couples TRBV12-3 or TRBV12-4 to TRBJ2-3; 10 bases align to TRBD1. The V segment lost 6 bases and the J segment 3 bases; nucleotides outside the gene matches: 3. The CDR3 has 14 amino acids. The CDR3 loop is CASSDRGRTDTQYF. The CDR3 nucleotides are TGTGCCAGCAGCGACAGGGGGCGTACAGATACGCAGTATTTT.